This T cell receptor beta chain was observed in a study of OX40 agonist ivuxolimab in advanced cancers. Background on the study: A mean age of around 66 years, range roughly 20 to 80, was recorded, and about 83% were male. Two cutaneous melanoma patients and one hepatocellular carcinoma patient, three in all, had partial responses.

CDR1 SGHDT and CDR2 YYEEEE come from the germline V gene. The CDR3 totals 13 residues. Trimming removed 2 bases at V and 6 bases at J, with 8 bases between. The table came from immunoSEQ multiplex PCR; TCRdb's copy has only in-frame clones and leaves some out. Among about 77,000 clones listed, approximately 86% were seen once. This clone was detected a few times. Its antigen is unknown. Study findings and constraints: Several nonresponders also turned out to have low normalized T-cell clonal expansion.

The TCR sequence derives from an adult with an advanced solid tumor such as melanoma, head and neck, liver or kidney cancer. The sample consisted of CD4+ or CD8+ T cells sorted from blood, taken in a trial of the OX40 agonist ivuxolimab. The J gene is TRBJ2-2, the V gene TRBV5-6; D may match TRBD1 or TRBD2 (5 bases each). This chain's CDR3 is CASSFGAAGELFF. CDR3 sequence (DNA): TGTGCCAGCAGCTTCGGGGCTGCCGGGGAGCTGTTTTTT.